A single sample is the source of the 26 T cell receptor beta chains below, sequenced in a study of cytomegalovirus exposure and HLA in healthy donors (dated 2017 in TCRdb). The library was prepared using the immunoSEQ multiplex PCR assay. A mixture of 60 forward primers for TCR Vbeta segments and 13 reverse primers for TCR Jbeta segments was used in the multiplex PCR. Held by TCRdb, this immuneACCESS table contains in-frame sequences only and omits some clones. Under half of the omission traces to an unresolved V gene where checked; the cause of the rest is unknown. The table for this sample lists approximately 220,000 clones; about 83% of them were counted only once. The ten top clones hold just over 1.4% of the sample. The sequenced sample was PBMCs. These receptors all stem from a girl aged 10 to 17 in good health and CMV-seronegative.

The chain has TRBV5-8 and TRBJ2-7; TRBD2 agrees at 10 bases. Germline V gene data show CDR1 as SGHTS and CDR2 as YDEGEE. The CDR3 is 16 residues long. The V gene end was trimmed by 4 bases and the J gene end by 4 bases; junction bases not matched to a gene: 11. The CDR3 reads CASSGPGAGGPYEQYF. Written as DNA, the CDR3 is TGTGCCAGCAGCGGCCCGGGAGCGGGAGGGCCATACGAGCAGTACTTC.

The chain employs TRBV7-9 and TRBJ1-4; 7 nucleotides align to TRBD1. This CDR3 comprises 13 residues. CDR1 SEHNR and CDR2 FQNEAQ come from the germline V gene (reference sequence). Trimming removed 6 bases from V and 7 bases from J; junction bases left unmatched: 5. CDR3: CASSDRVFEKLFF. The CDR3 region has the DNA TGTGCCAGCAGTGACAGGGTATTTGAAAAACTGTTTTTT.

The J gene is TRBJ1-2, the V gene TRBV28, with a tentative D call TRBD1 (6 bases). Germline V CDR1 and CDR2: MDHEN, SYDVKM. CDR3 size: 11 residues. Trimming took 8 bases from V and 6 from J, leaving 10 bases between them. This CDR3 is CASGQRDGYTF. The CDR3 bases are TGTGCCAGCGGACAGCGAGATGGCTACACCTTC.

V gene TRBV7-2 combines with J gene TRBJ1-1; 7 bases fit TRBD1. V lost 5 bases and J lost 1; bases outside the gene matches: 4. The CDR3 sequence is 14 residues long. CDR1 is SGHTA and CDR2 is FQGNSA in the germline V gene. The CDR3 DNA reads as TGTGCCAGCAGCCGCTCAGGGGGGAACACTGAAGCTTTCTTT. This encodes CASSRSGGNTEAFF.

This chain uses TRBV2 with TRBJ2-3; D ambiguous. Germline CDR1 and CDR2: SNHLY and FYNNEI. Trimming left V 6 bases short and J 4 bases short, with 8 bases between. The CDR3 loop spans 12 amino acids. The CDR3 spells CASRVQADTQYF. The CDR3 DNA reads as TGTGCCAGCAGAGTTCAGGCAGATACGCAGTATTTT.

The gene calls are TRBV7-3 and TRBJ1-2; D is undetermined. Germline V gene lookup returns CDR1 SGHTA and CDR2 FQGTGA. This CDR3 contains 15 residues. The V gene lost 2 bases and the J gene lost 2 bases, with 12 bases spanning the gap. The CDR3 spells CASSLGENYNYGYTF. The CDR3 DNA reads TGTGCCAGCAGCTTAGGGGAGAACTACAACTATGGCTACACCTTC.

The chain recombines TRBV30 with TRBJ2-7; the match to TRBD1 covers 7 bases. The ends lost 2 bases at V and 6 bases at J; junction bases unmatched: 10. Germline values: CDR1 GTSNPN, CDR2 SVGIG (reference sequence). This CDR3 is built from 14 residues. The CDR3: CAWSSGQGVAEQYF. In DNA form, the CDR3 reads TGTGCCTGGAGTTCGGGGCAGGGGGTCGCCGAGCAGTACTTC.

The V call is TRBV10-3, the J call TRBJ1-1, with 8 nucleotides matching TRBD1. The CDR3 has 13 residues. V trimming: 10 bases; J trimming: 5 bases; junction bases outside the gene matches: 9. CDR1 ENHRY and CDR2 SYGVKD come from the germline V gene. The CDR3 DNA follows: TGTGCCACCCGCGACAGGGGAAGGACTGAAGCTTTCTTT. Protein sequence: CATRDRGRTEAFF.

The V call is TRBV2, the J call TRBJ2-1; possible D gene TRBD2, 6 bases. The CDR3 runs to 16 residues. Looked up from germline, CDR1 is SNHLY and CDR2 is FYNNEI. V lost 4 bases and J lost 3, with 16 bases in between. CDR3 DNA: TGTGCCAGCAGTGCCATTAGCGGAGCGGACTACAATGAGCAGTTCTTC. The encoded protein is CASSAISGADYNEQFF.

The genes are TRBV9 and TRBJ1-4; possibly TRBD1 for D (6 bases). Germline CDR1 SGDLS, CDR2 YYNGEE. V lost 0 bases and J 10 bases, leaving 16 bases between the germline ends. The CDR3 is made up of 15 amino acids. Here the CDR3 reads CASSVEGTLGGKLFF. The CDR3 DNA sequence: TGTGCCAGCAGCGTAGAGGGGACCCTAGGGGGAAAACTGTTTTTT.

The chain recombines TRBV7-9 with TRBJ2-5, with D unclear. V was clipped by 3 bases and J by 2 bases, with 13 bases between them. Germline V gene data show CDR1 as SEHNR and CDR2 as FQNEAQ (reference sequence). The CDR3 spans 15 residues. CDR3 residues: CASSLSEGWQETQYF. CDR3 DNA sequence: TGTGCCAGCAGCTTGAGCGAAGGCTGGCAAGAGACCCAGTACTTC.

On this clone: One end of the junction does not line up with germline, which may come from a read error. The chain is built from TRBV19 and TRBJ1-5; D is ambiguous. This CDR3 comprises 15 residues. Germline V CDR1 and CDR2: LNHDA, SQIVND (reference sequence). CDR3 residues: CASSIRIGSDQPQHF. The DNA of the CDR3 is TGTGCCAGTAGTATTAGGATCGGTAGCGATCAGCCCCAGCATTTT.

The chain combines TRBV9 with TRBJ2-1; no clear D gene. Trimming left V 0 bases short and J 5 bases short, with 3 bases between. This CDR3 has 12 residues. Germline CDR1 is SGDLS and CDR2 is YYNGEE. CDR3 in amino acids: CASSVGDNEQFF. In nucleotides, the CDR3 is TGTGCCAGCAGCGTAGGAGACAATGAGCAGTTCTTC.

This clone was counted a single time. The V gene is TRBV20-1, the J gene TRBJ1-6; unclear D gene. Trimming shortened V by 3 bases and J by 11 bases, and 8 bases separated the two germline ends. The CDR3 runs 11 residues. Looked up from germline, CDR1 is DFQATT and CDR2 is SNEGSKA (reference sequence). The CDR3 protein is CSASPTAPLHF. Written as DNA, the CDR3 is TGCAGTGCTAGCCCAACGGCACCCCTCCACTTT.

Here the CDR3 DNA reads TGTACCTCTCGGGGGACCAATGAGCAGTTCTTC. Residues: CTSRGTNEQFF. The chain carries TRBV6-6 and TRBJ2-1, with a tentative D call TRBD2 (6 bases). CDR1 and CDR2 (germline): MNHNY, SVGAGI (reference sequence). The CDR3 covers 11 residues.

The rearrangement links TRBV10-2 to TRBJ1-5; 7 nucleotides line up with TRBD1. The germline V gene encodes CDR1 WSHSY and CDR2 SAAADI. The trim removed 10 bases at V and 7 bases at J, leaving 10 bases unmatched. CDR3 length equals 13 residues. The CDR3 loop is CATATTGDQPQHF. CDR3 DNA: TGCGCCACCGCAACTACAGGGGACCAGCCCCAGCATTTT.

The CDR3 reads CASSPSIKSYTIYF. For the CDR3, the DNA is TGTGCCAGTAGTCCATCGATCAAAAGCTACACCATATATTTT. This sequence joins TRBV19 and TRBJ1-3; D unresolved. This CDR3 comprises 14 residues. V lost 5 bases, J lost 8 bases, and 16 bases lay in between. Germline loops: CDR1 LNHDA, CDR2 SQIVND (reference sequence).

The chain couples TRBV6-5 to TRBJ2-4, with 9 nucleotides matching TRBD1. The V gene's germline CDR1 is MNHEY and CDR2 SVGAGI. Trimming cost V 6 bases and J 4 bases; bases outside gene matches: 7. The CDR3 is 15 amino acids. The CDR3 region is CASSRDRDGKNIQYF. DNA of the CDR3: TGTGCCAGCAGCAGGGACAGGGATGGGAAAAACATTCAGTACTTC.

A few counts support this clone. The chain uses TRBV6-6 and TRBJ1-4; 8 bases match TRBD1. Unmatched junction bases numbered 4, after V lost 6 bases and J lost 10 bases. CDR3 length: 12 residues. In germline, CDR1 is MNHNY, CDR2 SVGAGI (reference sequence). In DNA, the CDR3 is TGTGCCAGCAGCACCACAGGGGGAAAACTGTTTTTT. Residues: CASSTTGGKLFF.

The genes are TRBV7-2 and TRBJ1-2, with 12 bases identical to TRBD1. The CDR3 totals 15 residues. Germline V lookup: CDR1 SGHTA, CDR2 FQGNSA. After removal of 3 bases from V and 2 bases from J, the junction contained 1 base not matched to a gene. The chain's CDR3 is CASSLGQGANYGYTF. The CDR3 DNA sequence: TGTGCCAGCAGCTTGGGACAGGGGGCGAACTATGGCTACACCTTC.

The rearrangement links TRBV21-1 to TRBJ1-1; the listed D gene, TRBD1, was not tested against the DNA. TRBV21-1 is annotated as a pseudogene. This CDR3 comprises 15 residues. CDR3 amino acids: CASSGRQGGDTEAFF. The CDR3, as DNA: TGTGCCAGCAGCGGAAGACAGGGTGGGGACACTGAAGCTTTCTTT.

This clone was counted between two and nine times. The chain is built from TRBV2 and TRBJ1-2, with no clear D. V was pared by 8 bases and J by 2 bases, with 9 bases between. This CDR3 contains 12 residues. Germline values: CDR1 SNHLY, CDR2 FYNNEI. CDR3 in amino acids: CASSAENYGYTF. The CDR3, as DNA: TGTGCCAGCTCGGCGGAGAACTATGGCTACACCTTC.

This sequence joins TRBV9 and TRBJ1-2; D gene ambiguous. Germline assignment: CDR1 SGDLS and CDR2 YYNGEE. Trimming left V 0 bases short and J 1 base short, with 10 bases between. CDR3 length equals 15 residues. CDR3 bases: TGTGCCAGCAGCGTAGCTTCACTGATTAACTATGGCTACACCTTC. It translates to CASSVASLINYGYTF.

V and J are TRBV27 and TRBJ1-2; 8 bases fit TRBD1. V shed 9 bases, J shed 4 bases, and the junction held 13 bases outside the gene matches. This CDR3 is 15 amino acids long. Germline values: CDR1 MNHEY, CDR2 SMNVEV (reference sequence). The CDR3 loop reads CASTPTGAPSYGYTF. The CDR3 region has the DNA TGTGCCAGTACACCGACAGGGGCCCCATCCTATGGCTACACCTTC.

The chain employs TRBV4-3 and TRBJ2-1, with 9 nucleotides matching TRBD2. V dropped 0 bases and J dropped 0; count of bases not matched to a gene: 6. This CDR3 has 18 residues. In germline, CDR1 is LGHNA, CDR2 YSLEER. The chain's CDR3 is CASSQDSSGGISYNEQFF. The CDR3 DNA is TGCGCCAGCAGCCAAGATTCCAGCGGGGGGATCTCCTACAATGAGCAGTTCTTC.

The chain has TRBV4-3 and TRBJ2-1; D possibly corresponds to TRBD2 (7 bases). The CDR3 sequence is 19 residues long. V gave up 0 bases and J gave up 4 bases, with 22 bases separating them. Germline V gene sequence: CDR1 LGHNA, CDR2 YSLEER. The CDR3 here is CASSQEGTFAGAGYNEQFF. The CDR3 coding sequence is TGCGCCAGCAGCCAAGAAGGGACCTTCGCGGGGGCTGGGTACAATGAGCAGTTCTTC.